These T cell receptor beta chains were read from a single sample in a study of blood T cell repertoires in COVID-19. The repertoire was sequenced with immunoSEQ multiplex PCR; TCRdb's copy has only in-frame clones and lacks some. This sample yields some 450,000 clones, of which about 90% are seen a single time; 0.75% to 0.85% belongs to the top ten. The sample was peripheral blood. The source is a man aged 18 to 30 with COVID-19, enrolled during active disease. Each CDR3 is given with its conserved first and last residue. Clone size appears in some rows only: once, few, many, or a class for an expanded clone.

abundance	v_gene	j_gene	CDR3aa
-	TRBV5-1	TRBJ1-6	CASSGDRGNSPLHF
-	TRBV19	TRBJ2-7	CASSNGRGQYF
-	TRBV5-1	TRBJ1-1	CASSLETGMNTEAFF
-	TRBV6-1	TRBJ2-5	CASSVFIAGERETQYF
-	TRBV3-1/TRBV3-2	TRBJ2-2	CASSQDRNPPGAGANTGELFF
-	TRBV5-6	TRBJ1-6	CASREGDRGDSPLHF
-	TRBV10-1	TRBJ1-1	CASSGRRGTTEAFF
-	TRBV19	TRBJ1-4	CASSLGLFEKLFF
-	TRBV9	TRBJ2-3	CASSPRQNSGSTDTQYF
-	TRBV3-1/TRBV3-2	TRBJ2-2	CASSRPGQGTRDTGELFF
few	TRBV7-9	TRBJ1-2	CASSLAGQGDGYTF
-	TRBV7-2	TRBJ2-3	CASSLSTGGLVTDTQYF
-	TRBV7-9	TRBJ1-2	CASSKQGVGYTF
-	TRBV27	TRBJ2-7	CASSPRSGEQYF
-	TRBV9	TRBJ1-4	CASSSEGQGREILEKLFF
-	TRBV7-9	TRBJ2-1	CASSLEPSGPLDEQFF
-	TRBV20-1	TRBJ2-7	CSASYSSYEQYF
-	TRBV5-6	TRBJ2-7	CASSLLRADYEQYF
-	TRBV24-1	TRBJ2-3	CATSGTGVGDTQYF
-	TRBV10-1	TRBJ2-2	CASSNRGLPNTGELFF
-	TRBV10-1	TRBJ2-7	CAVKGPYEQYF
few	TRBV20-1	TRBJ2-6	CSASPQGAGGANVLTF
once	TRBV27	TRBJ2-5	CASSFSRYQETQYF
once	TRBV12-3/TRBV12-4	TRBJ1-5	CASRGTVRQPQHF
-	TRBV19	TRBJ2-7	CASSPTPGQGSYEQYF
-	TRBV19	TRBJ1-3	CATRKTGQGNTIYF
-	TRBV6-5	TRBJ1-5	CASSLGQTNQPQHF
-	TRBV15	TRBJ2-3	CATSRETYPDTQYF
-	TRBV18	TRBJ1-6	CASSPPYGNNSPLHF
-	TRBV7-3	TRBJ2-2	CASSLQGADTGELFF
-	TRBV5-1	TRBJ2-7	CASRGSPYEQYF
-	TRBV28	TRBJ2-7	CASGLAENYEQYF
-	TRBV4-1	TRBJ1-1	CASSQDPVLRETEAFF
-	TRBV24-1	TRBJ1-2	CATSETGETHGYTF
-	TRBV11-2	TRBJ2-1	CASSLLGGRSYNEQFF
-	TRBV27	TRBJ1-4	CASSPGHLSEKLFF
-	TRBV11-2	TRBJ2-1	CASSLALNEQFF
-	TRBV11-2	TRBJ2-2	CASRRTGGPGELFF
once	TRBV19	TRBJ1-5	CASSIRPQGSNQPQHF
-	TRBV6-1	TRBJ2-3	CASSEGQGADTQYF
-	TRBV19	TRBJ1-3	CASSIDRNTIYF
-	TRBV6-2/TRBV6-3	TRBJ2-3	CASSSPPRGGSTDTQYF
-	TRBV5-1	TRBJ2-3	CASSLATTSTDTQYF
-	TRBV21-1	TRBJ2-7	CASSIQQGQGGRLYEQYF
-	TRBV5-1	TRBJ1-3	CASSAGDREVSGNTIYF
once	TRBV11-3	TRBJ2-7	CASSPRSGRSNYEQYF
once	TRBV23-1	TRBJ1-4	CASSQPYGATNEKLFF
-	TRBV9	TRBJ2-5	CASSVDGSTGAETQYF
-	TRBV7-6	TRBJ2-2	CASSLEPEGAGELFF
few	TRBV7-9	TRBJ1-4	CASSLVLSTNEKLFF
-	TRBV5-1	TRBJ1-4	CASSATGTGGEKLFF
-	TRBV9	TRBJ2-7	CASSVGISGQAYEQYF
-	TRBV18	TRBJ1-2	CASSPGQDYGYTF
-	TRBV23-1	TRBJ2-7	CASSQTDRDRWGTYEQYF
-	TRBV6-5	TRBJ2-1	CASSSVTSPNEQFF
-	TRBV11-3	TRBJ2-7	CASSTYGTVSSYEQYF
-	TRBV7-2	TRBJ2-2	CASSFYAGGNTGELFF
-	TRBV7-6	TRBJ2-1	CASSLAPLGGGRDEQFF